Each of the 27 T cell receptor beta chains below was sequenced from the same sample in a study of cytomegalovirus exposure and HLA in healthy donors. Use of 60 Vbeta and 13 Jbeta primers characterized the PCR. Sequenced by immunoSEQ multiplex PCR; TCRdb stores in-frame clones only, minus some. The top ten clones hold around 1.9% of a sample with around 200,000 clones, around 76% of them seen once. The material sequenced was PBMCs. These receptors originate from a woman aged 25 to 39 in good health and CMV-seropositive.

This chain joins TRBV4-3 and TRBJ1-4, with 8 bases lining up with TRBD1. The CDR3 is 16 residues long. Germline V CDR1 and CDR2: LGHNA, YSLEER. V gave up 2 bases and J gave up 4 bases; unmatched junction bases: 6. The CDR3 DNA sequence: TGCGCCAGCAGCCAACAACCGGGACAGGTTAATGAAAAACTGTTTTTT. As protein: CASSQQPGQVNEKLFF.

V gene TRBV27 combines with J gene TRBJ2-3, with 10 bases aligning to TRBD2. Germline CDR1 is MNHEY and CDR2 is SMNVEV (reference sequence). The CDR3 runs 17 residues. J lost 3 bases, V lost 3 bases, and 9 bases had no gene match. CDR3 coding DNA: TGTGCCAGCAGTTTCTCGGGTATACTAGCGGGGACAGATACGCAGTATTTT. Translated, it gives CASSFSGILAGTDTQYF.

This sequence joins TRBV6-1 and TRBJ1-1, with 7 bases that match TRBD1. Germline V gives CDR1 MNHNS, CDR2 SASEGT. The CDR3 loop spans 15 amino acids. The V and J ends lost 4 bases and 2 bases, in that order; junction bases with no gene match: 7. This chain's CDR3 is CASSVRQGLNTEAFF. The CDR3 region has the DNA TGTGCCAGCAGTGTCCGACAGGGTTTAAACACTGAAGCTTTCTTT.

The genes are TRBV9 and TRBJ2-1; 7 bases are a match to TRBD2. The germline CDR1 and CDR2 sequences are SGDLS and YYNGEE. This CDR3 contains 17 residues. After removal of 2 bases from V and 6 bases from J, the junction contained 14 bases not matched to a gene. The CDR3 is CASSVRDYSASFNEQFF. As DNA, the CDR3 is TGTGCCAGCAGCGTTCGGGACTACTCCGCTTCTTTCAATGAGCAGTTCTTC.

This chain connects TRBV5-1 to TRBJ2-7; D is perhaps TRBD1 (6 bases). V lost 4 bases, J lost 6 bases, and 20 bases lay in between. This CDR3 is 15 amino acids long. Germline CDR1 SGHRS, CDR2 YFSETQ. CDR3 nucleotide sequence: TGCGCCAGCAGCCCAACCCAGGGGCCTCCCAGCGAGCAGTACTTC. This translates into CASSPTQGPPSEQYF.

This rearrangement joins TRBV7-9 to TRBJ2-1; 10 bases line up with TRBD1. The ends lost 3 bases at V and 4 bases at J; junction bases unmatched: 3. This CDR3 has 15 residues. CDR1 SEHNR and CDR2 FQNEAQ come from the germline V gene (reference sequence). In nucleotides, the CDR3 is TGTGCCAGCAGCTTGGGACAGGGGTTGTACAATGAGCAGTTCTTC. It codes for CASSLGQGLYNEQFF.

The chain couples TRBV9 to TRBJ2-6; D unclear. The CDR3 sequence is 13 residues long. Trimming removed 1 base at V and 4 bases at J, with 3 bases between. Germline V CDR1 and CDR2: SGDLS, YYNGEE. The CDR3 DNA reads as TGTGCCAGCAGCGTAATAGGGGCCAACGTCCTGACTTTC. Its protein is CASSVIGANVLTF.

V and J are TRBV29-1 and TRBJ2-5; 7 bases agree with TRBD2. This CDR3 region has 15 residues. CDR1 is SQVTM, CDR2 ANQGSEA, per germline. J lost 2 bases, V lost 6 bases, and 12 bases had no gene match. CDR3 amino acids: CSVRPGTNQQETQYF. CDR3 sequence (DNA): TGCAGCGTCCGACCGGGGACTAACCAACAAGAGACCCAGTACTTC.

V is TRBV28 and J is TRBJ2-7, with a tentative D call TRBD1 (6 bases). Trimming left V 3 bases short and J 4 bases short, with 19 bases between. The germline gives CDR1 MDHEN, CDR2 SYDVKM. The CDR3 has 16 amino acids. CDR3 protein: CASSFKLVTGGYEQYF. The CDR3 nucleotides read TGTGCCAGCAGTTTTAAGTTGGTGACAGGCGGTTACGAGCAGTACTTC.

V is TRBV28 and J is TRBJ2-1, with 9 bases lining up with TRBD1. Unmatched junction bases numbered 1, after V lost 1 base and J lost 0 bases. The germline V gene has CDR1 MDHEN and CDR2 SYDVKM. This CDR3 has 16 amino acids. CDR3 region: CASSLLTGGSYNEQFF. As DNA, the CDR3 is TGTGCCAGCAGTTTATTGACAGGGGGCTCCTACAATGAGCAGTTCTTC.

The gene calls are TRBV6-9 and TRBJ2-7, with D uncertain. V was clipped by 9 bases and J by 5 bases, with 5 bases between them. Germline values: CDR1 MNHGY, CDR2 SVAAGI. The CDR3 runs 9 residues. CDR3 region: CARSDEQYF. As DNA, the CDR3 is TGTGCCAGGTCTGACGAGCAGTACTTC.

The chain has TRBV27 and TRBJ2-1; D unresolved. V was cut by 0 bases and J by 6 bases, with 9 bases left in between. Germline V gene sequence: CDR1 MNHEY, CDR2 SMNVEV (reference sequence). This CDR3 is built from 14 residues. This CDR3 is CASSLSRLVNEQFF. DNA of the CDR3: TGTGCCAGCAGTTTATCGAGGCTCGTCAATGAGCAGTTCTTC.

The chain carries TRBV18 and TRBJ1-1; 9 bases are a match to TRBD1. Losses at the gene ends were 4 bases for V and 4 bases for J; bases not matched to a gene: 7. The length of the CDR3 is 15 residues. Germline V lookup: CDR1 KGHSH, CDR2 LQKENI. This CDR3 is CASSRTGTGSTEAFF. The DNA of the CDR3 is TGTGCCAGCTCACGTACCGGGACAGGGAGCACTGAAGCTTTCTTT.

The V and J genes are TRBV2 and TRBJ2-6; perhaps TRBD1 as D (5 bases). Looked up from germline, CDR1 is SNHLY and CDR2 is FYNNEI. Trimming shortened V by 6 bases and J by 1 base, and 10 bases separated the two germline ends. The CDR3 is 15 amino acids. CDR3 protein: CASSFQGSGANVLTF. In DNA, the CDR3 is TGTGCCAGCAGCTTCCAGGGTTCTGGGGCCAACGTCCTGACTTTC.

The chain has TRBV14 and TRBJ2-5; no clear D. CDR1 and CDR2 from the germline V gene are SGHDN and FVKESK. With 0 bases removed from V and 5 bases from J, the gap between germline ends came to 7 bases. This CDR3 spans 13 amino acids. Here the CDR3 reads CASSQDLSETQYF. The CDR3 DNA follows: TGTGCCAGCAGCCAAGATTTATCGGAGACCCAGTACTTC.

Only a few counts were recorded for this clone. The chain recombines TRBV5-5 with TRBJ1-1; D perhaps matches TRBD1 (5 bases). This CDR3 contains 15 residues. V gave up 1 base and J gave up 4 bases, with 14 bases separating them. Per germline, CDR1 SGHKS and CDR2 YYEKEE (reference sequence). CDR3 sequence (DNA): TGTGCCAGCAGCTTGTCCAGGGTTTTGAGCACTGAAGCTTTCTTT. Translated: CASSLSRVLSTEAFF.

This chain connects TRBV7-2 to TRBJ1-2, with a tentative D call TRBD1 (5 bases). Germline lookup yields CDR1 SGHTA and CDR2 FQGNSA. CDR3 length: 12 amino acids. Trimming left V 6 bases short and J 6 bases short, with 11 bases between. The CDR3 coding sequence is TGTGCCAGCAGTCAGGACACGAATGGCTACACCTTC. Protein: CASSQDTNGYTF.

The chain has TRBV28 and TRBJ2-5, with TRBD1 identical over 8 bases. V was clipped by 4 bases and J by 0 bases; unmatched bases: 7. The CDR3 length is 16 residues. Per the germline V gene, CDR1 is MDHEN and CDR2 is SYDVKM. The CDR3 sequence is CASSSTGGSYQETQYF. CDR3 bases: TGTGCCAGCAGTTCTACAGGGGGGTCGTACCAAGAGACCCAGTACTTC.

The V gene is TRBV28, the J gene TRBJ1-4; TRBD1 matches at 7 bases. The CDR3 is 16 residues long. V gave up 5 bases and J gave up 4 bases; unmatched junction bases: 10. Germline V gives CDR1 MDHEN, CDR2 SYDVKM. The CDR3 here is CASSGGRGRGNEKLFF. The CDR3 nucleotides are TGTGCCAGCAGTGGCGGGAGGGGGCGCGGTAATGAAAAACTGTTTTTT.

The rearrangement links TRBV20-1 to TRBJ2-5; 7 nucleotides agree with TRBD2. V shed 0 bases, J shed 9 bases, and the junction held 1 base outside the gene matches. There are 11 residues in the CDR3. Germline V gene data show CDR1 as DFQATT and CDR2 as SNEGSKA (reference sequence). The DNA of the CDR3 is TGCAGTGCTAGAGATCGGGGGGCCCAGTACTTC. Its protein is CSARDRGAQYF.

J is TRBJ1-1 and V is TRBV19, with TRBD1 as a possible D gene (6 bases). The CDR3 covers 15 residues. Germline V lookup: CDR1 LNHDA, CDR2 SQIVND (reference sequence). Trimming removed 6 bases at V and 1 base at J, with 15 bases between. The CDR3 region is CASRLARTANTEAFF. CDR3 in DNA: TGTGCCAGTAGGCTGGCCCGGACAGCGAACACTGAAGCTTTCTTT. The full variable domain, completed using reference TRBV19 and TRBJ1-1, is DGGITQSPKYLFRKEGQNVTLSCEQNLNHDAMYWYRQDPGQGLRLIYYSQIVNDFQKGDIAEGYSVSREKKESFPLTVTSAQKNPTAFYLCASRLARTANTEAFFGQGTRLTVV.

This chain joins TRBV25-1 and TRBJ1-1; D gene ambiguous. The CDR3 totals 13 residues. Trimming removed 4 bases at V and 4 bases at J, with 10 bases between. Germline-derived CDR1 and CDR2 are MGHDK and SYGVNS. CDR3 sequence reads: CASSAGLTTEAFF. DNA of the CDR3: TGTGCCAGCAGTGCTGGGCTGACCACTGAAGCTTTCTTT.

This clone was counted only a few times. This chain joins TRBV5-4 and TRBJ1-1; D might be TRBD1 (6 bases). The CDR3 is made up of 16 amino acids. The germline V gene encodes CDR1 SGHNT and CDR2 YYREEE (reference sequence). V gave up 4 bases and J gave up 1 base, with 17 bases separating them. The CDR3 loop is CASSRGSGAANTEAFF. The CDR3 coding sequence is TGTGCCAGCAGCCGGGGATCAGGGGCCGCGAACACTGAAGCTTTCTTT.

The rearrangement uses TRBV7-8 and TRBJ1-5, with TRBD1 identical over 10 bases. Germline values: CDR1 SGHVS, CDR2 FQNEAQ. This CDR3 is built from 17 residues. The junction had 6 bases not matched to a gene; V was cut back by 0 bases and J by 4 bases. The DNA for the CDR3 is TGTGCCAGCAGCTTAGCCCGGACAGGGGGTGGAAATCAGCCCCAGCATTTT. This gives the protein CASSLARTGGGNQPQHF. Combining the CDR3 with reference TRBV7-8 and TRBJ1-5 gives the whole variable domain GAGVSQSPRYKVAKRGQDVALRCDPISGHVSLFWYQQALGQGPEFLTYFQNEAQLDKSGLPSDRFFAERPEGSVSTLKIQRTQQEDSAVYLCASSLARTGGGNQPQHFGDGTRLSIL.

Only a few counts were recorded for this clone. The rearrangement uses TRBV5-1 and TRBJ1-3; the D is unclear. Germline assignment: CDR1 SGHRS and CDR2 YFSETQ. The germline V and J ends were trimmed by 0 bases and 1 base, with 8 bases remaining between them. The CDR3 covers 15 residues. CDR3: CASSLAGLSGNTIYF. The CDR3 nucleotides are TGCGCCAGCAGCTTGGCGGGGTTGTCTGGAAACACCATATATTTT.

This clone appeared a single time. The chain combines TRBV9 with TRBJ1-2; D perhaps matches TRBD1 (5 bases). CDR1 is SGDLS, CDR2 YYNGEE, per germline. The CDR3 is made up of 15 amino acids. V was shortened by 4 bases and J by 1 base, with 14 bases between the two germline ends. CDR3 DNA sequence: TGTGCCAGCAGCTCTGGGACTGTCGATAACTATGGCTACACCTTC. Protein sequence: CASSSGTVDNYGYTF.

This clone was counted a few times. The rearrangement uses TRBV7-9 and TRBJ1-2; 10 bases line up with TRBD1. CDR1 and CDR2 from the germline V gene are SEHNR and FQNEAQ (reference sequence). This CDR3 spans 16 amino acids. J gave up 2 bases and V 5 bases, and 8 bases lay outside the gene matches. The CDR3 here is CASSESGTGANYGYTF. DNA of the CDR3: TGTGCCAGCAGCGAATCCGGGACAGGGGCAAACTATGGCTACACCTTC.